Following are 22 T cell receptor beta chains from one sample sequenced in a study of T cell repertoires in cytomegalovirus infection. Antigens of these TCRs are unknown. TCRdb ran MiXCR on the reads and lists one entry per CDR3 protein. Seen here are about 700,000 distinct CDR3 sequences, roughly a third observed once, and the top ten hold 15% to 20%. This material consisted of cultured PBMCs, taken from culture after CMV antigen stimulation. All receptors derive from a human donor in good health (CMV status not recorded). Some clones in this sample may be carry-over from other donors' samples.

The CDR3: CASSTETGTTMQFF. CDR3 nucleotide sequence: TGTGCCAGCAGCACAGAAACCGGGACTACAATGCAGTTCTTC. The chain has TRBV7-9 and TRBJ2-1; 7 bases are a match to TRBD2. CDR3 length equals 14 residues. Trimming took 5 bases from V and 12 from J; bases not matched to a gene: 13. CDR1 and CDR2 (germline): SEHNR, FQNEAQ (reference sequence).

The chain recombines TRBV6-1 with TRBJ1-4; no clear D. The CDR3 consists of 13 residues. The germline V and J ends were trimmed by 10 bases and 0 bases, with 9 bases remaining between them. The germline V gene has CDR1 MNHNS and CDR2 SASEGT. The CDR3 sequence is CATQLSTNEKLFF. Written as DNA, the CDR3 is TGTGCCACCCAGCTGTCAACTAATGAAAAACTGTTTTTT.

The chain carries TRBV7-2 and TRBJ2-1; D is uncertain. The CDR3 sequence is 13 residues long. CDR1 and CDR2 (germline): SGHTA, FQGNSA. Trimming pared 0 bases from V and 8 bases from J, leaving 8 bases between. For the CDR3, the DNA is TGTGCCAGCAGCTTAGCGCGTGACTATGAGCAGTTCTTC. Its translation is CASSLARDYEQFF.

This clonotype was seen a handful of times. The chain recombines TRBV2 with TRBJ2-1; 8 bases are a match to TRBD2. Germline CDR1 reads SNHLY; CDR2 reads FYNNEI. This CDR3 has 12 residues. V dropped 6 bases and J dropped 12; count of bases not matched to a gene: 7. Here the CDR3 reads CASRERESVQFF. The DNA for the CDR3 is TGTGCCAGCAGGGAGCGGGAGAGTGTGCAGTTCTTC.

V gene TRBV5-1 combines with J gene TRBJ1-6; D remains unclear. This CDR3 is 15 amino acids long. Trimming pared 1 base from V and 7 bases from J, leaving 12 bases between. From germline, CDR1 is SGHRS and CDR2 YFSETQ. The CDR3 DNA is TGCGCCAGCAGCTTGTCCGGCAGTATAAATTCACCCCTCCACTTT. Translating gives CASSLSGSINSPLHF. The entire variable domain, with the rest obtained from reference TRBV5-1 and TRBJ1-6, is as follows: KAGVTQTPRYLIKTRGQQVTLSCSPISGHRSVSWYQQTPGQGLQFLFEYFSETQRNKGNFPGRFSGRQFSNSRSEMNVSTLELGDSALYLCASSLSGSINSPLHFGNGTRLTVT.

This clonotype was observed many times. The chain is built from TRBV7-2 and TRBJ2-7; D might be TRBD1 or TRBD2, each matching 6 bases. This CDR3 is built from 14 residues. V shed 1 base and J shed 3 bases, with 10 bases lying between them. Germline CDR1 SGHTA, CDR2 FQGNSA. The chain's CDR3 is CASSLGGGLYEQYF. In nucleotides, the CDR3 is TGTGCCAGCAGCTTAGGAGGGGGACTCTACGAGCAGTACTTC.

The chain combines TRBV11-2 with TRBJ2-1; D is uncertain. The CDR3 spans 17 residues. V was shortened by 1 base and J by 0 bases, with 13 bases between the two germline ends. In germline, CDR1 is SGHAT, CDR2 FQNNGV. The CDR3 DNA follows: TGTGCCAGCAGCTTAGTTCCGCGCCGAAGCTCCTACAATGAGCAGTTCTTC. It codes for CASSLVPRRSSYNEQFF.

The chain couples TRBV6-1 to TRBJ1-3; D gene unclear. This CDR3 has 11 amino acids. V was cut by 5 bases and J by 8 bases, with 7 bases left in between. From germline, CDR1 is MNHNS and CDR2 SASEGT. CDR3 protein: CASSYRDTIYF. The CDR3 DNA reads TGTGCCAGCAGTTACCGGGACACCATATATTTT.

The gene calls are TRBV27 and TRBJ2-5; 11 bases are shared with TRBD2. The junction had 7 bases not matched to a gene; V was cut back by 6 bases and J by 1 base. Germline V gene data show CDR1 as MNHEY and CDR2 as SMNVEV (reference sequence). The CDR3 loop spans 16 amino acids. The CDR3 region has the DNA TGTGCCAGCAGCAAGGGGACTAGCGGACTCCAAGAGACCCAGTACTTC. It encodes CASSKGTSGLQETQYF.

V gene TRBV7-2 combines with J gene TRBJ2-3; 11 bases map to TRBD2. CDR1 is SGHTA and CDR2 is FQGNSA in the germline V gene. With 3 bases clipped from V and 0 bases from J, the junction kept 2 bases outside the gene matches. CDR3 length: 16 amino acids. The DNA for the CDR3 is TGTGCCAGCAGCTTGACTAGCGGGGTCAGCACAGATACGCAGTATTTT. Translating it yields CASSLTSGVSTDTQYF. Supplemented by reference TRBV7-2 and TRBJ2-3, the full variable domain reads GAGVSQSPSNKVTEKGKDVELRCDPISGHTALYWYRQSLGQGLEFLIYFQGNSAPDKSGLPSDRFSAERTGGSVSTLTIQRTQQEDSAVYLCASSLTSGVSTDTQYFGPGTRLTVL.

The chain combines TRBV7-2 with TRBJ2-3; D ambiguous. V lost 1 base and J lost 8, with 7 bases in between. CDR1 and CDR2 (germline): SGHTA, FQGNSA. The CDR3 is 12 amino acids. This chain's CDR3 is CASSLEVSTQYF. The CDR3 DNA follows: TGTGCCAGCAGCTTAGAAGTGAGTACGCAGTATTTT.

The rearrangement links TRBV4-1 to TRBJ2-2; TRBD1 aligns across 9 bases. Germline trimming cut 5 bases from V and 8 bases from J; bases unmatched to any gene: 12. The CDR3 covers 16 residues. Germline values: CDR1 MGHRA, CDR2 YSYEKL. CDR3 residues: CASSTAGQGPRGELFF. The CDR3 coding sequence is TGCGCCAGCAGCACCGCGGGACAGGGCCCCCGGGGGGAGCTGTTTTTT.

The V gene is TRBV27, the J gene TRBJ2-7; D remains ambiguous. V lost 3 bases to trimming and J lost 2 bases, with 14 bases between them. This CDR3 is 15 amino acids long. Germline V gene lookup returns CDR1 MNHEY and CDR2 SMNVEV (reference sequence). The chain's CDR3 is CASSFLPDHAYEQYF. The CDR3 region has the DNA TGTGCCAGCAGTTTCCTCCCGGACCATGCCTACGAGCAGTACTTC.

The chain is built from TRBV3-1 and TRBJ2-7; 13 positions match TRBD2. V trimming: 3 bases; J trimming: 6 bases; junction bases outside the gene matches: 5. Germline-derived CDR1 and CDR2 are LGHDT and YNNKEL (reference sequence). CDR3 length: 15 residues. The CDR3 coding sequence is TGTGCCAGCAGCCAGGGACTAGCGGGAAGCAGCGAGCAGTACTTC. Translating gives CASSQGLAGSSEQYF.

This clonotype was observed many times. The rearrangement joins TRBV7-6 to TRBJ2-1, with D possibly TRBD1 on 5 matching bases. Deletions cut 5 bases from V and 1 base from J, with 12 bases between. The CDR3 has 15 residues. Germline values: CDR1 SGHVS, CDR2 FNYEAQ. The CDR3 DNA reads TGTGCCAGCAGCCCCAGGGATAGATCCTACAATGAGCAGTTCTTC. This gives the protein CASSPRDRSYNEQFF.

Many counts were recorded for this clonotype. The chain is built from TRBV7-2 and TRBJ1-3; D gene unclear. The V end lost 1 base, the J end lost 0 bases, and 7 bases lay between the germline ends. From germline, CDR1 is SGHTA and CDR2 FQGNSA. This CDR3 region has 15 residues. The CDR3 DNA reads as TGTGCCAGCAGCTTAGAGGCAATCTCTGGAAACACCATATATTTT. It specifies CASSLEAISGNTIYF. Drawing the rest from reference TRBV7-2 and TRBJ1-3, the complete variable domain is GAGVSQSPSNKVTEKGKDVELRCDPISGHTALYWYRQSLGQGLEFLIYFQGNSAPDKSGLPSDRFSAERTGGSVSTLTIQRTQQEDSAVYLCASSLEAISGNTIYFGEGSWLTVV.

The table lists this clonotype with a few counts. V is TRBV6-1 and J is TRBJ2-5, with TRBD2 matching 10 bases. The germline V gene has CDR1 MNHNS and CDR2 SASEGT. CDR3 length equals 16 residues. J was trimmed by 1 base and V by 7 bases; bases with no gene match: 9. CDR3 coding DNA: TGTGCCAGCAAGATGAGCGGGGGGGCCTCCCAAGAGACCCAGTACTTC. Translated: CASKMSGGASQETQYF.

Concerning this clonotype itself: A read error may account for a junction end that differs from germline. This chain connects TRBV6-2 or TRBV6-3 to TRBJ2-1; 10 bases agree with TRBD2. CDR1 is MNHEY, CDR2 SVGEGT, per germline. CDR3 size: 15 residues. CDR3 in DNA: TGTGCCAACAGTTACTCTAGCGGGAGTAGGAATGAGCAGTTCTTC. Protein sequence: CANSYSSGSRNEQFF.

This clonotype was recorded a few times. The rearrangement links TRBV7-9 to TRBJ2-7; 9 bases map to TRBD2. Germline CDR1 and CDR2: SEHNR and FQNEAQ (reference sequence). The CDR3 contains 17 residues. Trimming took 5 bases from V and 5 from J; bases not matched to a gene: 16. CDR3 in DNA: TGTGCCAGCAGCGTCCTCCGGCGGGCTAGCGGGACCAACGAGCAGTACTTC. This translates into CASSVLRRASGTNEQYF.

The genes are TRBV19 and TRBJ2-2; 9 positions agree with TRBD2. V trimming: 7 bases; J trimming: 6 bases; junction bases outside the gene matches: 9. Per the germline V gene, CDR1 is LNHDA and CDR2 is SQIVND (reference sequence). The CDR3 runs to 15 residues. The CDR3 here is CASTGGRGFAGELFF. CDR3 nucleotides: TGTGCCAGTACGGGCGGGAGGGGGTTTGCCGGGGAGCTGTTTTTT.

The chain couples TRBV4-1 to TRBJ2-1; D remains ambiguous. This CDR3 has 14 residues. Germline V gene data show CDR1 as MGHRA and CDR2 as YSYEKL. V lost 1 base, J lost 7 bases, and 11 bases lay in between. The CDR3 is CASSQVLEKNEQFF. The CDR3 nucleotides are TGCGCCAGCAGCCAAGTTTTGGAGAAAAATGAGCAGTTCTTC.

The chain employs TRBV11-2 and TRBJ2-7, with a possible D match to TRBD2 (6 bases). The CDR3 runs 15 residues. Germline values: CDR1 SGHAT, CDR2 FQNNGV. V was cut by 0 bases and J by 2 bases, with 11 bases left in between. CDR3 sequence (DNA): TGTGCCAGCAGCTTAGATCGGGGGAACGCCTACGAGCAGTACTTC. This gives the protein CASSLDRGNAYEQYF.